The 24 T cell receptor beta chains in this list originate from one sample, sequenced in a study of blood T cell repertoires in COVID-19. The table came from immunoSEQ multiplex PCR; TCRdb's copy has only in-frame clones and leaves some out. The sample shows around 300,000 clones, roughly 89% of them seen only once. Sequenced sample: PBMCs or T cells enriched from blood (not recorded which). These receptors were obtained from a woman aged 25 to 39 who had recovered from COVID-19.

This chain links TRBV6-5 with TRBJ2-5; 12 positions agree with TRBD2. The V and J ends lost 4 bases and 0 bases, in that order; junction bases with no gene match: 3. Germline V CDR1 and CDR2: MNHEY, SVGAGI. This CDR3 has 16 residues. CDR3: CASSSGTSGYQETQYF. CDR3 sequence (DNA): TGTGCCAGCAGTTCCGGGACTAGCGGGTACCAAGAGACCCAGTACTTC.

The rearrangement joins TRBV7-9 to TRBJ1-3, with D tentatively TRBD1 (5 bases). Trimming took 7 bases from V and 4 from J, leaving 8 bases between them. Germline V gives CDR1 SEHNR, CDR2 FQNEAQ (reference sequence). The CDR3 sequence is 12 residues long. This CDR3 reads CASTGAGNTIYF. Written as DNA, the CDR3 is TGTGCCAGCACCGGGGCCGGAAACACCATATATTTT.

CDR3 DNA: TGCGCCAGCAGCCAATGGGGACTTTCAAACTACGAGCAGTACTTC. It translates to CASSQWGLSNYEQYF. The rearrangement uses TRBV5-1 and TRBJ2-7, with D possibly being TRBD2 (6 bases). From germline, CDR1 is SGHRS and CDR2 YFSETQ. Trimming removed 4 bases at V and 3 bases at J, with 17 bases between. The CDR3 has 15 residues.

CDR3: CASSKVSGGRGNEQFF. For the CDR3, the DNA is TGTGCCAGCAGCAAAGTTTCTGGCGGCAGGGGCAATGAGCAGTTCTTC. The chain combines TRBV21-1 with TRBJ2-1; the table assigns TRBD1, which was not confirmed against the DNA. TRBV21-1 constitutes a pseudogene. CDR3 length: 16 amino acids.

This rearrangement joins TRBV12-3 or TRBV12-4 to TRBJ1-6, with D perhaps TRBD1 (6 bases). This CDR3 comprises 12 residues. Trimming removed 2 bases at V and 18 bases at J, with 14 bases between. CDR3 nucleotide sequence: TGTGCCAGCAGTTTATGGGGGGGGGCCCCCCACTTT. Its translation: CASSLWGGAPHF.

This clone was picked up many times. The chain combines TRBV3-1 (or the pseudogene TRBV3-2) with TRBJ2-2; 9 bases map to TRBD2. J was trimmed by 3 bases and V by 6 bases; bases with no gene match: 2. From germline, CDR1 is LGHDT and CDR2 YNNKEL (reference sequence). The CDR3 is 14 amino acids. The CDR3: CASRTSGYTGELFF. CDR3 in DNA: TGTGCCAGCAGGACTAGCGGATACACCGGGGAGCTGTTTTTT.

CDR3 nucleotides: TGTGCCAGCGCGGAGGCCCTCTCCTATAATTCACCCCTCCACTTT. Protein: CASAEALSYNSPLHF. This chain joins TRBV6-5 and TRBJ1-6; D not resolved. This CDR3 is 15 amino acids long. Germline-derived CDR1 and CDR2 are MNHEY and SVGAGI. V was pared by 8 bases and J by 0 bases, with 11 bases between.

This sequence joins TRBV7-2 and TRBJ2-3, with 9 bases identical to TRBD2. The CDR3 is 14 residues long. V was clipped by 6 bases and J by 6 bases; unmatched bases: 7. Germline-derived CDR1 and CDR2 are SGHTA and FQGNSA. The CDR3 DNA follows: TGTGCCAGCAGGCTAGCGGGAAGTGCGGATACGCAGTATTTT. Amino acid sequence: CASRLAGSADTQYF. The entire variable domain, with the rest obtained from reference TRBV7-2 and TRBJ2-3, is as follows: GAGVSQSPSNKVTEKGKDVELRCDPISGHTALYWYRQSLGQGLEFLIYFQGNSAPDKSGLPSDRFSAERTGGSVSTLTIQRTQQEDSAVYLCASRLAGSADTQYFGPGTRLTVL.

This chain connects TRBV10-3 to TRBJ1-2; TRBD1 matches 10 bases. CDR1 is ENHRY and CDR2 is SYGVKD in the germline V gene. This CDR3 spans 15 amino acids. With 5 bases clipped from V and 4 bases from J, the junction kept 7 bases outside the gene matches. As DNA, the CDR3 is TGTGCCATCAGTTTACGGGACAGGGGCGCCTATGGCTACACCTTC. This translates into CAISLRDRGAYGYTF.

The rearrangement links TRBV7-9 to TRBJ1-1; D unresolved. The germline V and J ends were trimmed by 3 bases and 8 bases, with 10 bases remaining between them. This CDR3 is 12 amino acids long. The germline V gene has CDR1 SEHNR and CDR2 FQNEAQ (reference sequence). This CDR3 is CASSLRVVEAFF. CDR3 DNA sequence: TGTGCCAGCAGCTTGCGGGTCGTAGAAGCTTTCTTT.

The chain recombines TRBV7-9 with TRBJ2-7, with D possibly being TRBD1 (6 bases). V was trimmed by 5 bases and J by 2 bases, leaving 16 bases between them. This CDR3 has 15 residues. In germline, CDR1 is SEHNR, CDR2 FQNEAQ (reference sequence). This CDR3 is CASSGADRITYEQYF. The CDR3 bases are TGTGCCAGCAGCGGCGCCGACAGGATCACCTACGAGCAGTACTTC.

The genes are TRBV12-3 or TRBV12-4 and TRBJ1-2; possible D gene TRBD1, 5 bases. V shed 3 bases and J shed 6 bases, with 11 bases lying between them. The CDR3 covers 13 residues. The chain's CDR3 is CASSLRQRNGYTF. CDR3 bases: TGTGCCAGCAGTTTGCGACAGAGGAATGGCTACACCTTC.

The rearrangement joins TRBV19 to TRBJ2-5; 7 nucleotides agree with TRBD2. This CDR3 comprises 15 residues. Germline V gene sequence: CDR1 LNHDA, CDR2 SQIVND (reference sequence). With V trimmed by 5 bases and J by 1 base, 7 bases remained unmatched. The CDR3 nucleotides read TGTGCCAGTAGTGTAAAAGGACTAGTCCAAGAGACCCAGTACTTC. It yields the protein CASSVKGLVQETQYF.

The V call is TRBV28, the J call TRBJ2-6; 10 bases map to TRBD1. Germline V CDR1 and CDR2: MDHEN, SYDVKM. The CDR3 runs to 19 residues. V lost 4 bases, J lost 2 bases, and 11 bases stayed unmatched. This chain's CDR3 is CASSSPGTGVSAGANVLTF. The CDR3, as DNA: TGTGCCAGCAGTTCCCCCGGGACAGGGGTTTCGGCTGGGGCCAACGTCCTGACTTTC.

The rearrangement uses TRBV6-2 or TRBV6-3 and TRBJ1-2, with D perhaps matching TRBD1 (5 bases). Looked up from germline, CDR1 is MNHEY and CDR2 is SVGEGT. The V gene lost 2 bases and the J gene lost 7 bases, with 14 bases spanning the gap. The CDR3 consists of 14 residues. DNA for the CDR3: TGTGCCAGCAGTTACCCGCAGGGTTTCATTGGCTACACCTTC. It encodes CASSYPQGFIGYTF.

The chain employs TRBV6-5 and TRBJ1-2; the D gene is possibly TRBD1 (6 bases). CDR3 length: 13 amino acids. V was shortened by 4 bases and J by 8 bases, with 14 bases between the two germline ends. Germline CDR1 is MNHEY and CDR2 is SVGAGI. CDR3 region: CASSLGAPGGYTF. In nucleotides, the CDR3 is TGTGCCAGCAGTTTGGGGGCCCCGGGGGGCTACACCTTC.

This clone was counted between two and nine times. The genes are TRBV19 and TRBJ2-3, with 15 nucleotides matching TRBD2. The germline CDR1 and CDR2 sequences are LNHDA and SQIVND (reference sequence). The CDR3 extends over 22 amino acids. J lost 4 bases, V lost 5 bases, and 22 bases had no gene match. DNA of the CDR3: TGTGCCAGTAGTCCGGGACTAGCGGGAGGCTCCATACCAGAGGGTTCTGCAGATACGCAGTATTTT. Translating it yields CASSPGLAGGSIPEGSADTQYF.

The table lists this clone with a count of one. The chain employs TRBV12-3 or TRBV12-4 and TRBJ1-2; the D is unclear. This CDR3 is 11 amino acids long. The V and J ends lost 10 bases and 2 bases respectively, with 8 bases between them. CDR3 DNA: TGTGCCAACCCGGGGAACTATGGCTACACCTTC. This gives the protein CANPGNYGYTF.

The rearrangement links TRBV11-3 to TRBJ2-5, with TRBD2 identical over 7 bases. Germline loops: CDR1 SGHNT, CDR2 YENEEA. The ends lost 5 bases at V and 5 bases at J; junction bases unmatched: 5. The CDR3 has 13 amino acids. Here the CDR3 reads CASSKRDEETQYF. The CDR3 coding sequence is TGTGCCAGCAGCAAGCGGGATGAGGAGACCCAGTACTTC. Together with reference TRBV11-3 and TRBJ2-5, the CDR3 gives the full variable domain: EAGVVQSPRYKIIEKKQPVAFWCNPISGHNTLYWYLQNLGQGPELLIRYENEEAVDDSQLPKDRFSAERLKGVDSTLKIQPAELGDSAVYLCASSKRDEETQYFGPGTRLLVL.

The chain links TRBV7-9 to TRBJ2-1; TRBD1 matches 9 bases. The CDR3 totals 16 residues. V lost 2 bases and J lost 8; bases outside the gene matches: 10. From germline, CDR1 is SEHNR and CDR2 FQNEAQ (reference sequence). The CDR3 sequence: CASSLILQGAGDEQFF. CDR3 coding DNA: TGTGCCAGCAGCTTAATTTTACAGGGGGCCGGGGATGAGCAGTTCTTC.

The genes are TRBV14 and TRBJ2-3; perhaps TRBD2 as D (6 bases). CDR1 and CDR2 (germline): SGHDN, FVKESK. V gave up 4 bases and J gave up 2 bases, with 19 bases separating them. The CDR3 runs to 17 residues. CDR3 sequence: CASSPLVSGYYTDTQYF. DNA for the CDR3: TGTGCCAGCAGCCCTTTAGTAAGCGGGTACTACACAGATACGCAGTATTTT. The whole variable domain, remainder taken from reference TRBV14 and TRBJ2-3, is EAGVTQFPSHSVIEKGQTVTLRCDPISGHDNLYWYRRVMGKEIKFLLHFVKESKQDESGMPNNRFLAERTGGTYSTLKVQPAELEDSGVYFCASSPLVSGYYTDTQYFGPGTRLTVL.

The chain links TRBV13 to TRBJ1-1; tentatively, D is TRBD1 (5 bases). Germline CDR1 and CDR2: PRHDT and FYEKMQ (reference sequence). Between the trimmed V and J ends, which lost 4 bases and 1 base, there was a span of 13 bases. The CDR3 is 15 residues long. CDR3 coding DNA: TGTGCCAGCAGCTCCACGGGGGGGGAGAACACTGAAGCTTTCTTT. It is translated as CASSSTGGENTEAFF.

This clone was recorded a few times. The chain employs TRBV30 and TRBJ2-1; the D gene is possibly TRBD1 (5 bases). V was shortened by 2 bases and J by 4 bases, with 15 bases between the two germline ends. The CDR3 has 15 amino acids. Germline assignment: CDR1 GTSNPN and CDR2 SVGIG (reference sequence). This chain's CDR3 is CAWSRMTDQYNEQFF. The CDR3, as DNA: TGTGCCTGGAGTAGAATGACAGACCAATACAATGAGCAGTTCTTC.

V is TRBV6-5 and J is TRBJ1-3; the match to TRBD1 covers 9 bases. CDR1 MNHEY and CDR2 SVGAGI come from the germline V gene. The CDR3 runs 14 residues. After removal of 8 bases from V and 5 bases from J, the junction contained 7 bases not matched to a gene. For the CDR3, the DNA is TGTGCCAGCCTCCGCGGACAGGGGAGAAACACCATATATTTT. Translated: CASLRGQGRNTIYF.